This T cell receptor beta chain was observed in a study of T cell responses to AZD1222 COVID-19 vaccine. CDR3 length equals 13 residues. Trimming at V came to 2 bases and at J to 10 bases, leaving 4 bases not matched to a gene. CDR1 MNHEY and CDR2 SVGEGT come from the germline V gene. Sequenced by immunoSEQ multiplex PCR; TCRdb stores in-frame clones only, minus some. The data contain approximately 81,000 clones, 80% to 90% of them singletons. Pooling of second doses given at about 4 or about 12 weeks was done. Study-level results: Spike was spanned by vaccine-associated CD4 TCRs, which were dominant at 160-218 and 743-854.

This clone has a single count. What it binds is unknown. The sequence was collected from an adult who received the AZD1222 COVID-19 vaccine. Sequencing used peripheral blood, obtained 28 days after the second AZD1222 dose. The rearrangement joins TRBV6-2 or TRBV6-3 to TRBJ2-1; 8 bases agree with TRBD2. The CDR3 DNA follows: TGTGCCAGCAGTTACGCCGGCGGGAGGGAGCAGTTCTTC. This sequence encodes CASSYAGGREQFF.